A selection of T cell receptor beta chains follows, all from one sample in a study of T cell responses to AZD1222 COVID-19 vaccine. Some clones are missing from TCRdb's copy, which holds only in-frame ones; the method was immunoSEQ multiplex PCR. The data hold roughly 110,000 clones, with approximately 93% observed a single time. The sequences come from peripheral blood, collected on day 0 of AZD1222 vaccination. These receptors originate from an adult in good health. CDR3s include the opening cysteine and the closing phenylalanine or tryptophan. The D gene is left open where the match is weak. Expanded clones are given a class, and other clones once, few, many or no size at all.

. TRBJ1-2 . TRBV28 TGTGCCAGCAGTTTACCCAGCCCTAACTATGGCTACACCTTC CASSLPSPNYGYTF
once TRBJ1-4 TRBD1 TRBV2 TGTGCCAGCAGGGGACAGGGGGTAGGAGAAAAACTGTTTTTT CASRGQGVGEKLFF
. TRBJ2-3 TRBD1 TRBV15 TGTGCCACCAGCAGACCGGGACAGGGAACAGATACGCAGTATTTT CATSRPGQGTDTQYF
. TRBJ1-3 . TRBV2 TGTGCCAGCAGTGATCTGGGGTTCGCTGGAAACACCATATATTTT CASSDLGFAGNTIYF
. TRBJ2-1 TRBD1 TRBV6-4 TGTGCCAGCAGTGCCCTACCGGGACAGGGCTCCAATGAGCAGTTCTTC CASSALPGQGSNEQFF
. TRBJ2-2 . TRBV24-1 TGTGCCACCAGTGATTTGCCAGGTAGTGGTGACAGATTTACGAACACCGGGGAGCTGTTTTTT CATSDLPGSGDRFTNTGELFF
. TRBJ1-1 . TRBV19 TGTGCCAGTAGTATTTCAGTTATGAACACTGAAGCTTTCTTT CASSISVMNTEAFF
. TRBJ1-1 . TRBV5-1 TGCGCCAGCAGCCCCGCGACGGGAAACACTGAAGCTTTCTTT CASSPATGNTEAFF
. TRBJ2-1 TRBD1 TRBV7-9 TGTGCCAGCAGCTTTCAGGGGGCTTACAATGAGCAGTTCTTC CASSFQGAYNEQFF
. TRBJ1-2 . TRBV5-4 TGTGCCAGCAGCTTGGAGGGGGGGGCAGGACTCTATGGCTACACCTTC CASSLEGGAGLYGYTF
. TRBJ1-4 . TRBV2 TGTGCCAGCAGTCGGGAGTCCGCAGCTAATGAAAAACTGTTTTTT CASSRESAANEKLFF
. TRBJ1-1 . TRBV19 TGTGCCAGTAGTATAAAACGGGACCTACTCTACACTGAAGCTTTCTTT CASSIKRDLLYTEAFF
. TRBJ2-2 TRBD1 TRBV7-9 TGTGCCAGCAGCTTAGGGACAGGGGCGACCGGGGAGCTGTTTTTT CASSLGTGATGELFF
. TRBJ1-3 . TRBV12-3/TRBV12-4 TGTGCCAGCATCCTCCTTCGGAACACCATATATTTT CASILLRNTIYF
. TRBJ2-1 . TRBV9 TGTGCCAGCAGCGTAGCCGGTCCCGGGGGAAATGAGCAGTTCTTC CASSVAGPGGNEQFF
. TRBJ2-4 TRBD2 TRBV6-5 TGTGCCAGCAGTTTCTGGGGGAGGGGTCGGGAAAACATTCAGTACTTC CASSFWGRGRENIQYF
. TRBJ1-6 . TRBV13 TGTGCCAGCAGCTTAGGTGCCCAGGGAATGGGCGGTTCACCCCTCCACTTT CASSLGAQGMGGSPLHF
few TRBJ1-1 . TRBV19 TGTGCCAGTAGTCCCCCCGGGAACACTGAAGCTTTCTTT CASSPPGNTEAFF
. TRBJ2-2 TRBD2 TRBV5-6 TGTGCCAGCAGCTCGGGACTAGCGGGGCCGGGCGGGGAGCTGTTTTTT CASSSGLAGPGGELFF
. TRBJ2-3 . TRBV6-5 TGTGCCGGCAACGAGTTCACCACCACAGATACGCAGTATTTT CAGNEFTTTDTQYF
once TRBJ2-7 TRBD2 TRBV5-1 TGCGCCAGCAGCTTGTCTAGCGGCCCCTACGAGCAGTACTTC CASSLSSGPYEQYF
. TRBJ2-1 . TRBV24-1 TGTGCCACCAGTGATCCCAGGGTAGTGGACAATGAGCAGTTCTTC CATSDPRVVDNEQFF
. TRBJ1-2 . TRBV25-1 TGTGCCAGCAGTGAATATCGAGGGGGATTCAACTATGGCTACACCTTC CASSEYRGGFNYGYTF
. TRBJ1-6 . TRBV5-1 TGCGCCAGCAGCTTGGCCCCAGGGGTGGAATCACCCCTCCACTTT CASSLAPGVESPLHF
. TRBJ1-2 . TRBV19 TGTGCCAGTAGTATAAGGAGTAACTATGGCTACACCTTC CASSIRSNYGYTF
. TRBJ1-5 . TRBV6-5 TGTGCCAGCCATAGAAGCCCTAGCAATCAGCCCCAGCATTTT CASHRSPSNQPQHF
. TRBJ2-1 . TRBV12-3/TRBV12-4 TGTGCCAGCAGTTTCATGGATGCCAATGAGCAGTTCTTC CASSFMDANEQFF
once TRBJ2-7 . TRBV6-5 TGTGCCAGCAGCGCCGAGGCGACTTACGAGCAGTACTTC CASSAEATYEQYF
. TRBJ1-5 TRBD1 TRBV3-1/TRBV3-2 TGTGCCAGCAGCCAAGAAGGGGCGCAGGGGGCAGGTCAGCCCCAGCATTTT CASSQEGAQGAGQPQHF
once TRBJ2-1 . TRBV12-3/TRBV12-4 TGTGCCAGCAGTTTCCGGGAATACAATGAGCAGTTCTTC CASSFREYNEQFF
. TRBJ1-5 . TRBV2 TGTGCCAGCAGTGTGGTGGCTCGCAATCAGCCCCAGCATTTT CASSVVARNQPQHF
. TRBJ2-2 . TRBV6-5 TGTGCCAGCACCCAATTGGATGCGAACACCGGGGAGCTGTTTTTT CASTQLDANTGELFF
. TRBJ2-7 . TRBV24-1 TGTGCCACCAGTCAAGGGGGGCCCCTCTACGAGCAGTACTTC CATSQGGPLYEQYF
few TRBJ1-2 . TRBV2 TGTGCCAGCAAACCGGGAGTCTATGGCTACACCTTC CASKPGVYGYTF
. TRBJ2-5 . TRBV29-1 TGCAGCGTAAAAGGCCGGTACCAAGAGACCCAGTACTTC CSVKGRYQETQYF
. TRBJ2-3 TRBD1 TRBV10-3 TGTGCCATCAGGGGACAGGTCCCTGACACAGATACGCAGTATTTT CAIRGQVPDTDTQYF